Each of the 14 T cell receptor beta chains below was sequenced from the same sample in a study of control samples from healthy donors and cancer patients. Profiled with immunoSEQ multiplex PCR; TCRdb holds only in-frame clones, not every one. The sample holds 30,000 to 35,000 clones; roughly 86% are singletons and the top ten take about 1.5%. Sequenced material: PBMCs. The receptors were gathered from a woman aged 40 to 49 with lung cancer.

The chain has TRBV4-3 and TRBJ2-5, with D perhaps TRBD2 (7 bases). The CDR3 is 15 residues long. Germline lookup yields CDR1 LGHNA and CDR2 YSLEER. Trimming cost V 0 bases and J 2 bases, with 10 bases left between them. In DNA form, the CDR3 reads TGCGCCAGCAGCCAAGAAGGGGGGGCTCAAGAGACCCAGTACTTC. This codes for CASSQEGGAQETQYF.

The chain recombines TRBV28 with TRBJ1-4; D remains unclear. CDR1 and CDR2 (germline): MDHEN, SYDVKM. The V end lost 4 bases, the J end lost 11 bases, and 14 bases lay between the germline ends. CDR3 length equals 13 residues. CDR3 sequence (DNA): TGTGCCAGCAGTTATCCTACGGAGGAGAAACTGTTTTTT. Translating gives CASSYPTEEKLFF.

The CDR3 region has the DNA TGTGCCAGCAGCCCCCGTTGGCAAACGTCTGAAGCTTTCTTT. It encodes CASSPRWQTSEAFF. V is TRBV7-9 and J is TRBJ1-1, with D unresolved. CDR3 length: 14 residues. Germline loops: CDR1 SEHNR, CDR2 FQNEAQ (reference sequence). V was shortened by 5 bases and J by 6 bases, with 16 bases between the two germline ends.

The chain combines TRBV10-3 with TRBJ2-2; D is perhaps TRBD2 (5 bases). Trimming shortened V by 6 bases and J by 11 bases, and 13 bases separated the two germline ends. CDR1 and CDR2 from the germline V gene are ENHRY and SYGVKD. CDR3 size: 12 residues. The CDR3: CAIRRDGEELFF. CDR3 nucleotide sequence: TGTGCCATCAGGCGAGACGGGGAAGAGCTGTTTTTT.

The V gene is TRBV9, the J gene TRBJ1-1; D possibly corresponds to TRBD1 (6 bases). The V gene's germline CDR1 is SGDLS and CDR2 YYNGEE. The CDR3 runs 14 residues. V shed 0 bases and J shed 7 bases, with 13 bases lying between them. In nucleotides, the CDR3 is TGTGCCAGCAGCGTAGAGGGGGTACAGGGTGAAGCTTTCTTT. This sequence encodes CASSVEGVQGEAFF. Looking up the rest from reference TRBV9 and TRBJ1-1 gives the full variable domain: DSGVTQTPKHLITATGQRVTLRCSPRSGDLSVYWYQQSLDQGLQFLIQYYNGEERAKGNILERFSAQQFPDLHSELNLSSLELGDSALYFCASSVEGVQGEAFFGQGTRLTVV.

The DNA of the CDR3 is TGTGCCAGCAGCTTAATCGGACAGGTGAATGAAAAACTGTTTTTT. Translation: CASSLIGQVNEKLFF. The V and J genes are TRBV7-2 and TRBJ1-4; 7 positions match TRBD1. With V trimmed by 2 bases and J by 5 bases, 5 bases remained unmatched. CDR1 and CDR2 from the germline V gene are SGHTA and FQGNSA. The CDR3 spans 15 residues.

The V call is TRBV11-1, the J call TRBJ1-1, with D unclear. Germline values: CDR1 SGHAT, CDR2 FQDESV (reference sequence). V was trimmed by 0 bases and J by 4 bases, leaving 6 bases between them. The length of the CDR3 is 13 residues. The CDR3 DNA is TGTGCCAGCAGCTTAGCCCAGACCACTGAAGCTTTCTTT. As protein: CASSLAQTTEAFF.

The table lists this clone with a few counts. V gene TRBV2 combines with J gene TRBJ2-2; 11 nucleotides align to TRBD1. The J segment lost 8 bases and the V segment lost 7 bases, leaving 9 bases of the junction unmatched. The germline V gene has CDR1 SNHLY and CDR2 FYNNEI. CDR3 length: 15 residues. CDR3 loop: CASKDRGLNNGELFF. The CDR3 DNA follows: TGTGCCAGCAAGGACAGGGGGCTTAATAATGGGGAGCTGTTTTTT.

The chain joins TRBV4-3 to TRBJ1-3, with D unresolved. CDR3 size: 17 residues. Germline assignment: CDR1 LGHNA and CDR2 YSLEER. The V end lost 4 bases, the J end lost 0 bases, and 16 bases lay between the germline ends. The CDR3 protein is CASSPQPARSSGNTIYF. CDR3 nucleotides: TGCGCCAGCAGCCCCCAACCGGCCAGGAGCTCTGGAAACACCATATATTTT.

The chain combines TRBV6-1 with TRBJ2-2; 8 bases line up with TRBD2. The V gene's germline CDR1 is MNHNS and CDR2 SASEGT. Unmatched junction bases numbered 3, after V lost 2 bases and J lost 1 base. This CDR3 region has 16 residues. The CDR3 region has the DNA TGTGCCAGCAGTGAAACAGCGGGGGTGAACACCGGGGAGCTGTTTTTT. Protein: CASSETAGVNTGELFF.

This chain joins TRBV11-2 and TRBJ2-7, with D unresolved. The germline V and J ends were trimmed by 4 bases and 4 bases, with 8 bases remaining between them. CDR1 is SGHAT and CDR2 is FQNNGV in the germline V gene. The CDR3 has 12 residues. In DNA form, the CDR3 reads TGTGCCAGCAGCTCTGCCGGGTACGAGCAGTACTTC. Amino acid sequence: CASSSAGYEQYF.

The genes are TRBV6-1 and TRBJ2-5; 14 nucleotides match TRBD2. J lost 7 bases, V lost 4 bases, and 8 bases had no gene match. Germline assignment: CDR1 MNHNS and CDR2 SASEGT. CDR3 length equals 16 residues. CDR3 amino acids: CASSGGLAGVRGTQYF. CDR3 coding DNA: TGTGCCAGCAGTGGGGGACTAGCGGGGGTCCGGGGGACCCAGTACTTC.

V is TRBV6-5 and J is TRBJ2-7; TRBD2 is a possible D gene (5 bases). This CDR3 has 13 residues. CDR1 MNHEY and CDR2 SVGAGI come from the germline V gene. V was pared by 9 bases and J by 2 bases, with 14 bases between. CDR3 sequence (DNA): TGTGCCAGTGCGGAGGCGCCCGCCTACGAGCAGTACTTC. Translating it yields CASAEAPAYEQYF.

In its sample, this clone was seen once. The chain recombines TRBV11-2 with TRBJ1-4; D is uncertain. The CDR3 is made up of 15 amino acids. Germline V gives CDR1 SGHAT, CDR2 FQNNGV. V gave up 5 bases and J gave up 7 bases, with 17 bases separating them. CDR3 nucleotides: TGTGCCAGCAGCCAGATTAGAGATGGTCCTGAAAAACTGTTTTTT. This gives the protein CASSQIRDGPEKLFF.